The clone carrying this T cell receptor (beta chain) was found a few times. The antigen is not known. The source of the sample is a study of cytomegalovirus exposure and HLA in healthy donors. Germline V CDR1 and CDR2: ENHRY, SYGVKD. This CDR3 has 15 amino acids. Trimming removed 3 bases from V and 1 base from J, with 12 bases in between. With 60 Vbeta and 13 Jbeta primers, the PCR was carried out. The table came from immunoSEQ multiplex PCR; TCRdb's copy has only in-frame clones and leaves some out. Counted here are about 160,000 clones, around 79% occurring once; the ten biggest clones make up roughly 6.8%. The study's findings and limits: In an earlier analysis, productive rearrangement rates for most beta V segments clustered near 87% or 30%. When analyzed later, a missense DCLRE1C variant was found to be linked to TCR beta V- and J-gene trimming. Differences between HLA loci emerged in a later analysis of TCR association rates, with DRB1 most and HLA-C fewest. Per a later analysis, 15,000 to 20,000 TCR beta sequences showed association with HLA alleles at 0.05 false discovery rate.

The sequence was obtained from a man aged 45 to 65 in good health and CMV-seropositive. The chain combines TRBV10-3 with TRBJ1-2; D unresolved. Specimen: PBMCs. CDR3 loop: CAISDAPVLNYGYTF. The DNA of the CDR3 is TGTGCCATCAGTGATGCGCCGGTCCTTAACTATGGCTACACCTTC.